These 15 T cell receptor beta chains originate from one sample sequenced in a study of T cells in localized non-small cell lung cancer. Data came from immunoSEQ multiplex PCR; TCRdb stores just in-frame clones and leaves some out. In the table there are over 25,000 clones, roughly 87% of which are singletons. Here the sequenced sample was peripheral blood, taken before any cancer treatment. The origin of the receptors is a woman aged 40-75 years with stage I lung adenocarcinoma.

This chain links TRBV2 with TRBJ2-5; 9 bases are shared with TRBD1. Trimming removed 8 bases from V and 4 bases from J; junction bases left unmatched: 14. This CDR3 is 16 amino acids long. CDR1 SNHLY and CDR2 FYNNEI come from the germline V gene. The CDR3 region has the DNA TGTGCCAGCTGTCATATAACAGGGGGCATGGGAGAGACCCAGTACTTC. This encodes CASCHITGGMGETQYF.

The chain has TRBV19 and TRBJ1-1; weak D call: TRBD1 (6 bases). The CDR3 runs 15 residues. The germline V gene has CDR1 LNHDA and CDR2 SQIVND (reference sequence). Between the trimmed V and J ends, which lost 4 bases and 0 bases, there was a span of 12 bases. CDR3 nucleotides: TGTGCCAGTAGTACGAGACAGGACATGAACACTGAAGCTTTCTTT. Its protein is CASSTRQDMNTEAFF.

The rearrangement uses TRBV5-4 and TRBJ2-1; 10 positions agree with TRBD2. The CDR3 consists of 15 residues. Germline V gene lookup returns CDR1 SGHNT and CDR2 YYREEE (reference sequence). Trimming at V came to 4 bases and at J to 6 bases, leaving 7 bases not matched to a gene. The CDR3 DNA reads as TGTGCCAGCAGCGTCGGACTAGCGGCCCTCAATGAGCAGTTCTTC. This codes for CASSVGLAALNEQFF.

This chain joins TRBV6-1 and TRBJ2-1; D is unclear. The CDR3 has 11 residues. Germline loops: CDR1 MNHNS, CDR2 SASEGT. Trimming pared 2 bases from V and 9 bases from J, leaving 5 bases between. The DNA for the CDR3 is TGTGCCAGCAGTGAAAGGGCTGAGCAGTTCTTC. Amino acids: CASSERAEQFF.

CDR3 residues: CASSSASGIVSEQFF. The CDR3 coding sequence is TGTGCCAGCAGCTCTGCTAGCGGGATTGTCAGTGAGCAGTTCTTC. The J gene is TRBJ2-1, the V gene TRBV7-3; 9 bases map to TRBD2. V lost 4 bases to trimming and J lost 9 bases; unmatched junction nucleotides: 10. The CDR3 has 15 residues. CDR1 SGHTA and CDR2 FQGTGA come from the germline V gene.

This chain links TRBV19 with TRBJ2-7; 7 nucleotides line up with TRBD1. V lost 3 bases to trimming and J lost 10 bases; unmatched junction nucleotides: 9. This CDR3 has 13 residues. Germline-derived CDR1 and CDR2 are LNHDA and SQIVND (reference sequence). The CDR3 coding sequence is TGTGCCAGTAGTATTAGACAGGGTTTAGATCAGTACTTC. Its protein is CASSIRQGLDQYF.

This clone has just a few counts. The chain couples TRBV6-5 to TRBJ2-1; TRBD2 matches 10 bases. CDR1 is MNHEY, CDR2 SVGAGI, per germline. The CDR3 is 14 residues long. V shed 6 bases and J 6 bases; nucleotides not matched to a gene: 5. The CDR3 loop is CASSLTSGVNEQFF. Here the CDR3 DNA reads TGTGCCAGCAGCCTTACTAGCGGGGTCAATGAGCAGTTCTTC.

V gene TRBV19 combines with J gene TRBJ2-6, with 10 nucleotides matching TRBD1. The ends lost 4 bases at V and 4 bases at J; junction bases unmatched: 10. Looked up from germline, CDR1 is LNHDA and CDR2 is SQIVND (reference sequence). The CDR3 is made up of 18 amino acids. CDR3 nucleotide sequence: TGTGCCAGTAGTACTCGACAGGGGGCGATGCTCGGGGCCAACGTCCTGACTTTC. It yields the protein CASSTRQGAMLGANVLTF.

CDR3 DNA: TGTGCCAGCAGGGACCTGGGGACTGAAGCTTTCTTT. It yields the protein CASRDLGTEAFF. V usage is TRBV27 and J usage is TRBJ1-1; D gene uncertain. This CDR3 has 12 amino acids. The germline V and J ends were trimmed by 6 bases and 5 bases, with 10 bases remaining between them. Germline V gene lookup returns CDR1 MNHEY and CDR2 SMNVEV (reference sequence).

CDR3 protein: CASSLQQETEAFF. Written as DNA, the CDR3 is TGCGCCAGCAGCTTACAGCAGGAGACTGAAGCTTTCTTT. V gene TRBV5-1 combines with J gene TRBJ1-1; D is unresolved. The length of the CDR3 is 13 residues. Deletions cut 2 bases from V and 5 bases from J, with 10 bases between. CDR1 is SGHRS, CDR2 YFSETQ, per germline.

This sequence joins TRBV7-2 and TRBJ1-2, with 7 bases matching TRBD1. Germline CDR1 SGHTA, CDR2 FQGNSA. The CDR3 contains 18 residues. The trim removed 4 bases at V and 4 bases at J, leaving 18 bases unmatched. The CDR3 coding sequence is TGTGCCAGCAGCTACCCACAGCGGACAGGATACCGGGGCTATGGCTACACCTTC. Encoded protein: CASSYPQRTGYRGYGYTF.

The table lists this clone with a count of one. The chain employs TRBV19 and TRBJ2-1; 9 bases agree with TRBD2. The length of the CDR3 is 18 residues. The germline CDR1 and CDR2 sequences are LNHDA and SQIVND (reference sequence). The V gene end was trimmed by 3 bases and the J gene end by 7 bases; junction bases not matched to a gene: 16. The CDR3 DNA reads as TGTGCCAGTAGTATTGATGGACGTGGCGGGAGGGCCAAAAATGAGCAGTTCTTC. It specifies CASSIDGRGGRAKNEQFF.

This clone was picked up one time. V and J are TRBV6-4 and TRBJ2-1, with TRBD2 matching 11 bases. The J segment lost 6 bases and the V segment lost 0 bases, leaving 1 base of the junction unmatched. CDR3 length: 15 amino acids. From germline, CDR1 is MRHNA and CDR2 SNTAGT. CDR3 residues: CASSDSSGGANEQFF. The DNA of the CDR3 is TGTGCCAGCAGTGACTCTAGCGGGGGGGCCAATGAGCAGTTCTTC.

This chain connects TRBV5-5 to TRBJ2-7; TRBD2 matches at 10 bases. The CDR3 covers 15 residues. Trimming removed 0 bases from V and 6 bases from J; junction bases left unmatched: 6. Germline V CDR1 and CDR2: SGHKS, YYEKEE (reference sequence). The CDR3 loop is CASSLDWLAGVEQYF. The CDR3 DNA reads as TGTGCCAGCAGCTTGGATTGGCTAGCGGGAGTCGAGCAGTACTTC.

The rearrangement joins TRBV18 to TRBJ1-2, with D tentatively TRBD1 (6 bases). The V end lost 3 bases, the J end lost 6 bases, and 11 bases lay between the germline ends. Germline V gene data show CDR1 as KGHSH and CDR2 as LQKENI. The CDR3 consists of 13 residues. The CDR3 spells CASSPRPGDGYTF. The CDR3 DNA reads TGTGCCAGCTCACCGAGACCAGGGGATGGCTACACCTTC.